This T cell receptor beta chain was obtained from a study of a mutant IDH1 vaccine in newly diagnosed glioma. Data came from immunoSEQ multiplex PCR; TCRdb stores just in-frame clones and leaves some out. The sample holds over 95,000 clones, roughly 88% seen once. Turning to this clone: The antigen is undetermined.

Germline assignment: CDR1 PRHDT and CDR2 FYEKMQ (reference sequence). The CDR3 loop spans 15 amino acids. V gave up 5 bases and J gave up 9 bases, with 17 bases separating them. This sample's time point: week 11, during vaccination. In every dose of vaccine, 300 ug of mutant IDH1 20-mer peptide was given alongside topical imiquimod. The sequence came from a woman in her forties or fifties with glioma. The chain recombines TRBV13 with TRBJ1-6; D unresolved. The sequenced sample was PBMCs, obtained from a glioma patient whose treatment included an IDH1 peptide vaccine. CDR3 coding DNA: TGTGCCAGCAGCCCCCGGGTTAATAGTGGTTCACCCCTCCACTTT. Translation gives CASSPRVNSGSPLHF. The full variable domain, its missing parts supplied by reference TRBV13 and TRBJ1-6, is AAGVIQSPRHLIKEKRETATLKCYPIPRHDTVYWYQQGPGQDPQFLISFYEKMQSDKGSIPDRFSAQQFSDYHSELNMSSLELGDSALYFCASSPRVNSGSPLHFGNGTRLTVT.